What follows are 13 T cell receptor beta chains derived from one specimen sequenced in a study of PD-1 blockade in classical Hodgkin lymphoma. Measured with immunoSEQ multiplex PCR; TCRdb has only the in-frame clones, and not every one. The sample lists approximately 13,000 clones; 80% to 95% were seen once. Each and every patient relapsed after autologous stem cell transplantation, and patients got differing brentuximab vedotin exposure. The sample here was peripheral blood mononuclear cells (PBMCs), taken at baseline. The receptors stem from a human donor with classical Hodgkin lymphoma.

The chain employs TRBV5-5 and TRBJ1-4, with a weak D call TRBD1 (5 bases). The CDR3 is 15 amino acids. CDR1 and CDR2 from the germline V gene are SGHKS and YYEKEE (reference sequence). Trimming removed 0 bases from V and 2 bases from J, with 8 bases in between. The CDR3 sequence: CASSLEGTTNEKLFF. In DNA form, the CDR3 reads TGTGCCAGCAGCTTGGAGGGGACTACTAATGAAAAACTGTTTTTT.

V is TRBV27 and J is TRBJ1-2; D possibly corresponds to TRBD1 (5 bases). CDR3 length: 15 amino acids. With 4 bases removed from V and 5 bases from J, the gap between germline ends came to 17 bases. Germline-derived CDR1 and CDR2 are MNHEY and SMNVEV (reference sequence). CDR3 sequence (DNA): TGTGCCAGCAGTTCACTAGAGATGCGGGGGTATGGCTACACCTTC. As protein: CASSSLEMRGYGYTF.

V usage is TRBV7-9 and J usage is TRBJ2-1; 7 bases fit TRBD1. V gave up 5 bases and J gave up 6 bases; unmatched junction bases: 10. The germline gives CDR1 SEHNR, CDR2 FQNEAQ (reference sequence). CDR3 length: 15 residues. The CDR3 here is CASSQNYRGTNEQFF. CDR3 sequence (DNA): TGTGCCAGCAGCCAGAATTACAGGGGTACCAATGAGCAGTTCTTC.

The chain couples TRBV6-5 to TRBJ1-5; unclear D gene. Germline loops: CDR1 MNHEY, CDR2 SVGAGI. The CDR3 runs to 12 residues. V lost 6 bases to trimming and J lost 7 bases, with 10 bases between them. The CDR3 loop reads CASSRTGQPQHF. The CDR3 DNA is TGTGCCAGCAGCAGGACTGGGCAGCCCCAGCATTTT.

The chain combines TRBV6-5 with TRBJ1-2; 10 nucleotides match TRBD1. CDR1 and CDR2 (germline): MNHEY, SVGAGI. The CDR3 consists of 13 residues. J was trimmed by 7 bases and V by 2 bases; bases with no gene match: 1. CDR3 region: CASSYRDRGGYTF. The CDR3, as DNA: TGTGCCAGCAGTTACCGGGACAGGGGTGGCTACACCTTC.

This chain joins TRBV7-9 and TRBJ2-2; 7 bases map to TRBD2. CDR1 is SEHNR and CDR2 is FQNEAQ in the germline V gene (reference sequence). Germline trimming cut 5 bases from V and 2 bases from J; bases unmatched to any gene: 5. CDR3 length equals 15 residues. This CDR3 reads CASSLSGPNTGELFF. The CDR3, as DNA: TGTGCCAGCAGCCTTAGCGGGCCTAACACCGGGGAGCTGTTTTTT.

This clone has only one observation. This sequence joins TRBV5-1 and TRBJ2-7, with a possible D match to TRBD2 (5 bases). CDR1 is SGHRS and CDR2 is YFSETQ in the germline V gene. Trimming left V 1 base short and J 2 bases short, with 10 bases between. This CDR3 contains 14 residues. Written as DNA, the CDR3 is TGCGCCAGCAGCTTGCGAGGGTTGGCCTACGAGCAGTACTTC. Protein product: CASSLRGLAYEQYF.

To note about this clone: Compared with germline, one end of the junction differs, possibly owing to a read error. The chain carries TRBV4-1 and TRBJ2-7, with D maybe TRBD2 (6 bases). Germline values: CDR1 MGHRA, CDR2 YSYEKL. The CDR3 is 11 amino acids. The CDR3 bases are TGTGCCAGCAGCCAGGGACTCGAGCAGTACTTC. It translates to CASSQGLEQYF.

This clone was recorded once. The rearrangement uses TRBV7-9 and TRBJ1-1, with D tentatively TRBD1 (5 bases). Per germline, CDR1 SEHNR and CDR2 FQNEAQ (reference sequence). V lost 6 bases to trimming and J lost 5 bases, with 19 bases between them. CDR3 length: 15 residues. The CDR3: CASSYTPGSKTEAFF. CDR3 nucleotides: TGTGCCAGCAGTTATACGCCAGGGAGTAAGACTGAAGCTTTCTTT.

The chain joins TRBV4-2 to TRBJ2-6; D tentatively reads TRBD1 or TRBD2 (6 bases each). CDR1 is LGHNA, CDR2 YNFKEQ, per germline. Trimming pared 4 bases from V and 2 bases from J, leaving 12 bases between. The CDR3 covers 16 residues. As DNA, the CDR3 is TGTGCCAGCAGCCCCGAGGGGGGAGCTGGGGCCAACGTCCTGACTTTC. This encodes CASSPEGGAGANVLTF.

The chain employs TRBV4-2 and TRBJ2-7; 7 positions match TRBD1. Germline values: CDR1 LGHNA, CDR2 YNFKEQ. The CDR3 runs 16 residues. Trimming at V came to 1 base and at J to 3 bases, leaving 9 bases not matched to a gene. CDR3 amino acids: CASSQALGQGVYEQYF. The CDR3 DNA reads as TGTGCCAGCAGCCAAGCTCTAGGGCAGGGGGTCTACGAGCAGTACTTC.

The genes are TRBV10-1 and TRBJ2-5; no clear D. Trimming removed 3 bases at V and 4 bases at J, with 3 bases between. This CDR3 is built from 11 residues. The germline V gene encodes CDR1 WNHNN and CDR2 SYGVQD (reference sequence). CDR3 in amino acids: CASSDGETQYF. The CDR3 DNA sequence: TGCGCCAGCAGTGACGGAGAGACCCAGTACTTC.

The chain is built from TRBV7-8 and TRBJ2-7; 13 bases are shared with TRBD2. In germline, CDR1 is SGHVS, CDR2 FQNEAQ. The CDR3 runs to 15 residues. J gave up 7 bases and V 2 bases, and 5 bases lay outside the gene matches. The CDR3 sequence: CASSLTGTSGVEQYF. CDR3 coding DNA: TGTGCCAGCAGCTTAACCGGGACTAGCGGGGTAGAGCAGTACTTC.